This passage covers 20 T cell receptor beta chains from one sample sequenced in a study. Repertoires were generated with immunoSEQ multiplex PCR, while TCRdb's copy carries only in-frame clones and drops some. The sample has about 68,000 clones; around 93% are singletons. The sequenced material came from PBMCs. These receptors originate from a man in his forties or fifties with rheumatoid arthritis.

The gene calls are TRBV7-2 and TRBJ1-1, with 9 nucleotides matching TRBD1. Germline V lookup: CDR1 SGHTA, CDR2 FQGNSA. The J segment lost 7 bases and the V segment lost 4 bases, leaving 7 bases of the junction unmatched. This CDR3 spans 14 amino acids. The CDR3 nucleotides are TGTGCCAGCAGCTCCAACACAGGGGGCCGTGAAGCTTTCTTT. Its protein is CASSSNTGGREAFF.

This chain connects TRBV27 to TRBJ2-1; TRBD1 agrees at 9 bases. Germline CDR1 MNHEY, CDR2 SMNVEV (reference sequence). The CDR3 is 15 amino acids. The J segment lost 6 bases and the V segment lost 3 bases, leaving 6 bases of the junction unmatched. The CDR3 loop is CASSFTDRGANEQFF. CDR3 DNA: TGTGCCAGCAGTTTCACGGACAGGGGCGCCAATGAGCAGTTCTTC.

CDR3: CASSSTGGAYEQYF. The CDR3, as DNA: TGTGCCAGTAGTTCGACAGGGGGGGCCTACGAGCAGTACTTC. V gene TRBV19 combines with J gene TRBJ2-7; 9 bases are shared with TRBD1. The ends lost 5 bases at V and 2 bases at J; junction bases unmatched: 4. In germline, CDR1 is LNHDA, CDR2 SQIVND (reference sequence). The CDR3 totals 14 residues.

The chain joins TRBV5-6 to TRBJ1-6, with 10 positions matching TRBD1. Germline V gene data show CDR1 as SGHDT and CDR2 as YYEEEE. Trimming cost V 4 bases and J 3 bases; bases outside gene matches: 1. This CDR3 has 15 amino acids. The CDR3 protein is CASSRTGGYNSPLHF. In nucleotides, the CDR3 is TGTGCCAGCAGCCGGACAGGGGGCTATAATTCACCCCTCCACTTT.

J is TRBJ2-2 and V is TRBV11-1, with 9 bases aligning to TRBD2. Germline assignment: CDR1 SGHAT and CDR2 FQDESV (reference sequence). After removal of 3 bases from V and 2 bases from J, the junction contained 4 bases not matched to a gene. CDR3 length: 16 residues. The DNA for the CDR3 is TGTGCCAGCAGCTTTCAAGCGGGAGGCAACACCGGGGAGCTGTTTTTT. Translated: CASSFQAGGNTGELFF.

The gene calls are TRBV4-1 and TRBJ1-6; TRBD1 agrees at 7 bases. Trimming at V came to 3 bases and at J to 13 bases, leaving 6 bases not matched to a gene. Germline-derived CDR1 and CDR2 are MGHRA and YSYEKL. The CDR3 is 13 residues long. The CDR3 nucleotides read TGCGCCAGCAGCCACGGACAGGAAACCCCCCTCCACTTT. This sequence encodes CASSHGQETPLHF.

On this clone: The junction differs from germline at one of its ends, possibly a read error. The chain is built from TRBV10-3 and TRBJ2-7; weak D call: TRBD1 (5 bases). This CDR3 spans 11 amino acids. Germline loops: CDR1 ENHRY, CDR2 SYGVKD. The CDR3 sequence: CAISGGSRASF. Written as DNA, the CDR3 is TGTGCCATCAGTGGGGGCAGCCGGGCCTCCTTC.

CDR3 loop: CASSQGQGHGEAFF. The CDR3 DNA reads as TGTGCCAGCAGCCAAGGACAGGGTCATGGTGAAGCTTTCTTT. The chain combines TRBV7-2 with TRBJ1-1, with TRBD1 identical over 8 bases. Germline trimming cut 5 bases from V and 7 bases from J; bases unmatched to any gene: 9. Germline CDR1 reads SGHTA; CDR2 reads FQGNSA. The CDR3 runs to 14 residues. The complete variable domain, with remaining parts taken from reference TRBV7-2 and TRBJ1-1, reads GAGVSQSPSNKVTEKGKDVELRCDPISGHTALYWYRQSLGQGLEFLIYFQGNSAPDKSGLPSDRFSAERTGGSVSTLTIQRTQQEDSAVYLCASSQGQGHGEAFFGQGTRLTVV.

V gene TRBV2 combines with J gene TRBJ1-1, with a weak D call TRBD1 (5 bases). Germline V CDR1 and CDR2: SNHLY, FYNNEI. Trimming took off 3 bases at V and 4 bases at J, with 6 bases between the two ends. The CDR3 totals 12 residues. CDR3 amino acids: CASSDDSTEAFF. CDR3 coding DNA: TGTGCCAGCAGTGATGACAGCACTGAAGCTTTCTTT.

The chain links TRBV7-9 to TRBJ2-3; the D is unclear. The CDR3 length is 15 residues. Germline loops: CDR1 SEHNR, CDR2 FQNEAQ (reference sequence). Trimming cost V 1 base and J 2 bases, with 10 bases left between them. The DNA for the CDR3 is TGTGCCAGCAGCTTAGTTGCACAGATCACAGATACGCAGTATTTT. Its protein is CASSLVAQITDTQYF.

In DNA, the CDR3 is TGTGCCAGCAGCCCACAACCGGATCTAAGGGGCTACACCTTC. It specifies CASSPQPDLRGYTF. The chain links TRBV5-8 to TRBJ1-2; D is uncertain. Deletions cut 4 bases from V and 8 bases from J, with 18 bases between. Germline CDR1 is SGHTS and CDR2 is YDEGEE. The CDR3 is 14 amino acids.

V gene TRBV7-3 combines with J gene TRBJ2-7, with 8 bases that match TRBD2. V was clipped by 0 bases and J by 1 base; unmatched bases: 5. Germline V lookup: CDR1 SGHTA, CDR2 FQGTGA. CDR3 size: 16 residues. This CDR3 is CASSLTPGLESYEQYF. In DNA, the CDR3 is TGTGCCAGCAGCTTAACTCCGGGACTAGAGTCCTACGAGCAGTACTTC.

This rearrangement joins TRBV7-6 to TRBJ2-1, with 8 bases aligning to TRBD1. The trim removed 4 bases at V and 9 bases at J, leaving 20 bases unmatched. This CDR3 has 18 residues. Per germline, CDR1 SGHVS and CDR2 FNYEAQ. CDR3 protein: CASSSDRGRGSLRGEQFF. CDR3 nucleotide sequence: TGTGCCAGCAGCTCCGACAGGGGAAGGGGTAGCCTACGGGGTGAGCAGTTCTTC.

The V gene is TRBV5-5, the J gene TRBJ2-2, with D possibly TRBD1 on 6 matching bases. The CDR3 runs to 15 residues. CDR1 is SGHKS, CDR2 YYEKEE, per germline (reference sequence). Trimming shortened V by 2 bases and J by 5 bases, and 13 bases separated the two germline ends. DNA of the CDR3: TGTGCCAGCAGCTTCGGCAGGGGAAGGACCGGGGAGCTGTTTTTT. This sequence encodes CASSFGRGRTGELFF.

The genes are TRBV6-5 and TRBJ2-7; 8 nucleotides align to TRBD1. V dropped 9 bases and J dropped 5; count of bases not matched to a gene: 9. The CDR3 runs to 13 residues. CDR1 is MNHEY, CDR2 SVGAGI, per germline. The CDR3 DNA reads TGTGCCAGTCGTGAGACAGGGGTCCACGAGCAGTACTTC. It translates to CASRETGVHEQYF.

V and J are TRBV25-1 and TRBJ1-1, with D tentatively TRBD1 (5 bases). The CDR3 is made up of 12 amino acids. Trimming removed 0 bases at V and 8 bases at J, with 7 bases between. CDR1 MGHDK and CDR2 SYGVNS come from the germline V gene. CDR3 loop: CASSEYQGEAFF. In nucleotides, the CDR3 is TGTGCCAGCAGTGAATACCAGGGAGAAGCTTTCTTT.

The CDR3 DNA is TGTGCCAGTAGCCAGGACAGGGGAGGTTCACCCCTCCACTTT. Translation: CASSQDRGGSPLHF. The chain employs TRBV19 and TRBJ1-6, with 9 bases fitting TRBD1. This CDR3 is 14 amino acids long. The trim removed 6 bases at V and 9 bases at J, leaving 6 bases unmatched. The germline V gene encodes CDR1 LNHDA and CDR2 SQIVND (reference sequence).

CDR3 nucleotide sequence: TGTGCCAGCAGTTCCCGGACAGAGAGCTCCTACAATGAGCAGTTCTTC. It specifies CASSSRTESSYNEQFF. V gene TRBV27 combines with J gene TRBJ2-1; tentatively, D is TRBD1 (6 bases). The germline gives CDR1 MNHEY, CDR2 SMNVEV (reference sequence). The CDR3 contains 16 residues. V dropped 4 bases and J dropped 0 bases, with 13 bases sitting between them.

The chain joins TRBV9 to TRBJ2-2; D is uncertain. This CDR3 spans 15 amino acids. Germline-derived CDR1 and CDR2 are SGDLS and YYNGEE. V was trimmed by 4 bases and J by 8 bases, leaving 18 bases between them. The CDR3 reads CASSSETIYGGELFF. The CDR3 bases are TGTGCCAGCAGCTCCGAGACCATCTACGGGGGGGAGCTGTTTTTT. Based on the CDR3 plus reference TRBV9 and TRBJ2-2, the full variable domain is DSGVTQTPKHLITATGQRVTLRCSPRSGDLSVYWYQQSLDQGLQFLIQYYNGEERAKGNILERFSAQQFPDLHSELNLSSLELGDSALYFCASSSETIYGGELFFGEGSRLTVL.

The chain employs TRBV28 and TRBJ1-1; D ambiguous. CDR3 size: 13 residues. Germline CDR1 reads MDHEN; CDR2 reads SYDVKM. V was cut by 3 bases and J by 0 bases, with 5 bases left in between. The chain's CDR3 is CASSLPLNTEAFF. CDR3 sequence (DNA): TGTGCCAGCAGTTTGCCCCTGAACACTGAAGCTTTCTTT.